The clone carrying this TCR beta chain turned up a few times. Its target is not known. The CD8+CD4-CCR7+CD45RA+ phenotype defined the sorted naive CD8 T cells. V was cut by 8 bases and J by 2 bases, with 18 bases left in between. CDR1 and CDR2 from the germline V gene are SNHLY and FYNNEI. CDR3 length: 15 amino acids. This record belongs to a study of molecular identifiers for immune sequencing clone quantification. One entry per CDR3 protein, called by TCRdb with MiXCR from the PCR reads. The table has about half a million distinct CDR3 sequences, roughly 25% seen once; the top ten hold approximately 0.8%. The study, taken as a whole, reports: Researchers reportedly could pick up spiked Jurkat TCR RNA from one cell mixed into 1 million or so naive cells. In CMV-specific effectors, clones above 20 copies held over 98% of molecules; naive, under 1%.

This sequence was found in a human donor in good health. Some libraries in this study had Jurkat cell RNA spiked in. Sequencing was carried out using naive CD8+ T cells from blood, with Jurkat cell RNA spiked in. Subset specified: FACS-sorted CD8+CD4-CCR7+CD45RA+ naive T cells. The rearrangement joins TRBV2 to TRBJ1-2; weak D call: TRBD1 (6 bases). The CDR3 reads CASFRQESENYGYTF. The CDR3 DNA follows: TGTGCCAGCTTTCGACAGGAGTCTGAAAACTATGGCTACACCTTC. The full variable domain, with the rest looked up from reference TRBV2 and TRBJ1-2, is EPEVTQTPSHQVTQMGQEVILRCVPISNHLYFYWYRQILGQKVEFLVSFYNNEISEKSEIFDDQFSVERPDGSNFTLKIRSTKLEDSAMYFCASFRQESENYGYTFGSGTRLTVV.